These 31 T cell receptor beta chains originate from one sample sequenced in a study of shared clonotypes between healthy human individuals. Produced via immunoSEQ multiplex PCR; TCRdb's table is partial and in-frame only. The sample lists more than 2 million clones, 90% to 95% occurring once. Source material: naive CD4+ T cells sorted from blood. Specified subset: CD45RA+ positively selected. These receptors all come from a man between 18 and 29 years old in good health.

The V and J genes are TRBV5-1 and TRBJ2-7; D is tentatively TRBD1 or TRBD2 (5 bases each). V lost 0 bases to trimming and J lost 3 bases, with 16 bases between them. Germline loops: CDR1 SGHRS, CDR2 YFSETQ. The CDR3 length is 16 residues. DNA for the CDR3: TGCGCCAGCAGCTTGGTTTTTGGGACGGGAATCTACGAGCAGTACTTC. This gives the protein CASSLVFGTGIYEQYF.

Concerning this clone itself: Within the sample, other DNA sequences also encode this same CDR3. The chain employs TRBV5-6 and TRBJ2-2, with no clear D. CDR1 is SGHDT, CDR2 YYEEEE, per germline. This CDR3 comprises 12 residues. Deletions cut 2 bases from V and 5 bases from J, with 4 bases between. CDR3 sequence reads: CASSLTTGELFF. The CDR3 DNA is TGTGCCAGCAGCTTAACTACCGGGGAGCTGTTTTTT.

The chain combines TRBV27 with TRBJ2-1; 7 bases match TRBD2. This CDR3 contains 15 residues. CDR1 is MNHEY, CDR2 SMNVEV, per germline (reference sequence). The J segment lost 2 bases and the V segment lost 2 bases, leaving 3 bases of the junction unmatched. CDR3 sequence (DNA): TGTGCCAGCAGTTTAGCGGGGGTTCCCTACAATGAGCAGTTCTTC. Encoded protein: CASSLAGVPYNEQFF.

In DNA, the CDR3 is TGTGCCAGCAGCCAATGGGCACCCCAAGAGACCCAGTACTTC. Residues: CASSQWAPQETQYF. The chain has TRBV6-5 and TRBJ2-5; no clear D gene. The germline V and J ends were trimmed by 6 bases and 1 base, with 12 bases remaining between them. The CDR3 loop spans 14 amino acids. The germline gives CDR1 MNHEY, CDR2 SVGAGI.

The chain has TRBV15 and TRBJ2-7; D possibly corresponds to TRBD2 (5 bases). V lost 6 bases and J 1 base, leaving 13 bases between the germline ends. This CDR3 is 14 amino acids long. Germline CDR1 and CDR2: LNHNV and YYDKDF (reference sequence). In nucleotides, the CDR3 is TGTGCCACCAGACGAGGGCTCGGTTCCTACGAGCAGTACTTC. Translated: CATRRGLGSYEQYF.

This sequence joins TRBV7-9 and TRBJ1-1; D not certain. The V end was cut by 5 bases, the J end by 5 bases, with 18 bases between. Germline V gives CDR1 SEHNR, CDR2 FQNEAQ (reference sequence). This CDR3 is 15 amino acids long. The CDR3 DNA reads TGTGCCAGCAGCGCCCCGGGGAGAGTAAGGACTGAAGCTTTCTTT. Residues: CASSAPGRVRTEAFF. Full variable domain (missing parts from reference TRBV7-9 and TRBJ1-1): DTGVSQNPRHKITKRGQNVTFRCDPISEHNRLYWYRQTLGQGPEFLTYFQNEAQLEKSRLLSDRFSAERPKGSFSTLEIQRTEQGDSAMYLCASSAPGRVRTEAFFGQGTRLTVV.

The V call is TRBV5-1, the J call TRBJ2-7; 7 nucleotides align to TRBD2. Losses at the gene ends were 4 bases for V and 4 bases for J; bases not matched to a gene: 8. Germline V gives CDR1 SGHRS, CDR2 YFSETQ. There are 14 residues in the CDR3. CDR3 sequence: CASSASSGVYEQYF. DNA of the CDR3: TGCGCCAGCAGCGCTTCTAGCGGAGTGTACGAGCAGTACTTC.

About this clone: The same CDR3 arises from other DNA sequences in this sample as well. The chain has TRBV5-1 and TRBJ2-3; D gene ambiguous. Between the trimmed V and J ends, which lost 0 bases and 0 bases, there was a span of 8 bases. CDR1 is SGHRS, CDR2 YFSETQ, per germline. The CDR3 totals 15 residues. The CDR3, as DNA: TGCGCCAGCAGCTTGGACACCTCTAGCACAGATACGCAGTATTTT. It translates to CASSLDTSSTDTQYF. Full variable domain (rest looked up from reference TRBV5-1 and TRBJ2-3): KAGVTQTPRYLIKTRGQQVTLSCSPISGHRSVSWYQQTPGQGLQFLFEYFSETQRNKGNFPGRFSGRQFSNSRSEMNVSTLELGDSALYLCASSLDTSSTDTQYFGPGTRLTVL.

The rearrangement uses TRBV6-5 and TRBJ2-1; the match to TRBD2 covers 12 bases. The CDR3 sequence is 15 residues long. Trimming cost V 5 bases and J 8 bases; bases outside gene matches: 7. CDR1 MNHEY and CDR2 SVGAGI come from the germline V gene. CDR3 DNA sequence: TGTGCCAGCAGTAAAGGACTAGCGGGATCCTATGAGCAGTTCTTC. It encodes CASSKGLAGSYEQFF.

J is TRBJ2-7 and V is TRBV9; D possibly corresponds to TRBD2 (5 bases). Germline CDR1 is SGDLS and CDR2 is YYNGEE. The V end lost 3 bases, the J end lost 8 bases, and 12 bases lay between the germline ends. The CDR3 contains 12 residues. The DNA of the CDR3 is TGTGCCAGCAGCGGGACCGGGGTCCAGCAGTACTTC. It codes for CASSGTGVQQYF.

Comments on this clone: The sample has other DNA sequences that encode this CDR3 too. The V call is TRBV29-1, the J call TRBJ2-7, with no clear D. Trimming left V 4 bases short and J 1 base short, with 11 bases between. The CDR3 consists of 13 residues. Germline assignment: CDR1 SQVTM and CDR2 ANQGSEA. The CDR3 loop reads CSVVPFQSYEQYF. DNA of the CDR3: TGCAGCGTTGTCCCGTTTCAGTCCTACGAGCAGTACTTC.

Notes on this clone: A much larger clone is a single base away; this may be a read error. This sample includes further DNA sequences coding for the same CDR3. The chain joins TRBV5-4 to TRBJ2-2; the D is unclear. The CDR3 sequence is 12 residues long. V was shortened by 3 bases and J by 4 bases, with 4 bases between the two germline ends. From germline, CDR1 is SGHNT and CDR2 YYREEE (reference sequence). The CDR3 sequence: CASSWGTGELFF. DNA for the CDR3: TGTGCCAGCAGCTGGGGCACCGGGGAGCTGTTTTTT. Supplemented by reference TRBV5-4 and TRBJ2-2, the full variable domain reads ETGVTQSPTHLIKTRGQQVTLRCSSQSGHNTVSWYQQALGQGPQFIFQYYREEENGRGNFPPRFSGLQFPNYSSELNVNALELDDSALYLCASSWGTGELFFGEGSRLTVL.

This clone was seen a single time. The chain is built from TRBV27 and TRBJ2-5; tentative D call: TRBD1 (6 bases). V was clipped by 8 bases and J by 3 bases, with 19 bases between them. The CDR3 totals 15 residues. CDR1 is MNHEY and CDR2 is SMNVEV in the germline V gene (reference sequence). The chain's CDR3 is CASSRIGAGEETQYF. The CDR3 nucleotides read TGTGCCAGCTCCCGCATCGGGGCAGGGGAAGAGACCCAGTACTTC.

Points on this clone: The identical CDR3 is also encoded by other nucleotide sequences in the sample. The chain carries TRBV5-1 and TRBJ1-1; unclear D gene. This CDR3 has 13 residues. V gave up 4 bases and J gave up 1 base, with 8 bases separating them. In germline, CDR1 is SGHRS, CDR2 YFSETQ. The CDR3 is CASSPLGNTEAFF. The CDR3 DNA is TGCGCCAGCAGCCCGCTGGGGAACACTGAAGCTTTCTTT.

This clone has only one observation. The chain joins TRBV10-3 to TRBJ1-1, with TRBD1 as a possible D gene (5 bases). The length of the CDR3 is 13 residues. Trimming pared 2 bases from V and 7 bases from J, leaving 11 bases between. CDR1 is ENHRY, CDR2 SYGVKD, per germline. CDR3 residues: CAISEVGGGEAFF. In nucleotides, the CDR3 is TGTGCCATCAGTGAGGTCGGTGGGGGTGAAGCTTTCTTT.

The genes are TRBV5-8 and TRBJ2-5; possible D gene TRBD1, 5 bases. The DNA end is a closer match to TRBJ2-7, so the J assignment may be wrong. This CDR3 has 11 amino acids. Germline V lookup: CDR1 SGHTS, CDR2 YDEGEE. This CDR3 reads CASTGIYEQYF. The CDR3 DNA reads as TGTGCCAGCACAGGGATCTACGAGCAGTACTTC.

With regard to this clone: The same CDR3 is also encoded by other DNA sequences in this sample. The gene calls are TRBV10-3 and TRBJ2-2; D not resolved. The CDR3 has 13 amino acids. Germline CDR1 is ENHRY and CDR2 is SYGVKD. V was pared by 3 bases and J by 2 bases, with 4 bases between. The CDR3 region is CAISDGNTGELFF. The CDR3 DNA reads TGTGCCATCAGTGATGGTAACACCGGGGAGCTGTTTTTT.

The gene calls are TRBV7-2 and TRBJ2-2, with 7 bases aligning to TRBD2. The CDR3 is 15 amino acids. The germline V gene has CDR1 SGHTA and CDR2 FQGNSA. Trimming at V came to 8 bases and at J to 2 bases, leaving 8 bases not matched to a gene. The CDR3, as DNA: TGTGCCAGCCACTACGGGGGGTTCAACACCGGGGAGCTGTTTTTT. Amino acid sequence: CASHYGGFNTGELFF.

This chain uses TRBV2 with TRBJ1-2; D gene unclear. The CDR3 runs to 14 residues. Germline V CDR1 and CDR2: SNHLY, FYNNEI. V was clipped by 2 bases and J by 4 bases, with 11 bases between them. Written as DNA, the CDR3 is TGTGCCAGCAGTGAATGGGCAGAGCCCTATGGCTACACCTTC. Translating gives CASSEWAEPYGYTF.

In its sample, this clone was seen once. V and J are TRBV4-1 and TRBJ2-7; the D gene is possibly TRBD1 (6 bases). Germline V gene data show CDR1 as MGHRA and CDR2 as YSYEKL. Trimming left V 0 bases short and J 6 bases short, with 15 bases between. The CDR3 has 15 residues. The CDR3 coding sequence is TGCGCCAGCAGCCAAGACCCTGGGACAATGCGCGAGCAGTACTTC. Translating it yields CASSQDPGTMREQYF.

The chain uses TRBV6-5 and TRBJ1-2, with 7 positions matching TRBD1. V shed 6 bases, J shed 5 bases, and the junction held 12 bases outside the gene matches. CDR1 MNHEY and CDR2 SVGAGI come from the germline V gene. The CDR3 spans 15 residues. The CDR3 is CASSQGDYRGYGYTF. The CDR3 DNA follows: TGTGCCAGCAGCCAGGGGGACTACAGGGGATATGGCTACACCTTC.

This clone was detected a few times. Other DNA sequences in this specimen translate into the identical CDR3. V gene TRBV29-1 combines with J gene TRBJ1-1, with a possible D match to TRBD1 (5 bases). This CDR3 is 11 amino acids long. Trimming cost V 3 bases and J 5 bases, with 7 bases left between them. Germline V lookup: CDR1 SQVTM, CDR2 ANQGSEA. The CDR3: CSVDRGTEAFF. In DNA form, the CDR3 reads TGCAGCGTTGATAGGGGTACTGAAGCTTTCTTT. Full variable domain (rest looked up from reference TRBV29-1 and TRBJ1-1): SAVISQKPSRDICQRGTSLTIQCQVDSQVTMMFWYRQQPGQSLTLIATANQGSEATYESGFVIDKFPISRPNLTFSTLTVSNMSPEDSSIYLCSVDRGTEAFFGQGTRLTVV.

This chain uses TRBV2 with TRBJ1-6; D might be TRBD1 (6 bases). Per the germline V gene, CDR1 is SNHLY and CDR2 is FYNNEI. Deletions cut 2 bases from V and 9 bases from J, with 17 bases between. The CDR3 sequence is 16 residues long. As DNA, the CDR3 is TGTGCCAGCAGTGAACAGAGCGGGGGCCTCACTTCACCCCTCCACTTT. It is translated as CASSEQSGGLTSPLHF.

The chain recombines TRBV10-3 with TRBJ2-3, with 7 positions matching TRBD1. V lost 5 bases to trimming and J lost 1 base; unmatched junction nucleotides: 9. The CDR3 has 16 amino acids. The germline V gene encodes CDR1 ENHRY and CDR2 SYGVKD. Here the CDR3 reads CAISPTGAVGTDTQYF. In DNA form, the CDR3 reads TGTGCCATCAGTCCTACAGGGGCAGTGGGCACAGATACGCAGTATTTT.

The chain carries TRBV30 and TRBJ1-3; the match to TRBD1 covers 8 bases. Per germline, CDR1 GTSNPN and CDR2 SVGIG (reference sequence). V trimming: 4 bases; J trimming: 4 bases; junction bases outside the gene matches: 3. The CDR3 is made up of 13 amino acids. CDR3 nucleotides: TGTGCCTGGAACAGGGGGATCGGAAACACCATATATTTT. Its protein is CAWNRGIGNTIYF.

The chain recombines TRBV18 with TRBJ1-2, with TRBD1 identical over 10 bases. Per germline, CDR1 KGHSH and CDR2 LQKENI. Trimming removed 3 bases from V and 8 bases from J; junction bases left unmatched: 12. The CDR3 contains 16 residues. Written as DNA, the CDR3 is TGTGCCAGCTCACCCAGAGAAAAGACAGGGGGCAAGGGCTACACCTTC. Its translation is CASSPREKTGGKGYTF. Based on the CDR3 plus reference TRBV18 and TRBJ1-2, the full variable domain is NAGVMQNPRHLVRRRGQEARLRCSPMKGHSHVYWYRQLPEEGLKFMVYLQKENIIDESGMPKERFSAEFPKEGPSILRIQQVVRGDSAAYFCASSPREKTGGKGYTFGSGTRLTVV.

The rearrangement links TRBV6-5 to TRBJ1-2, with D possibly being TRBD1 (6 bases). The V gene lost 6 bases and the J gene lost 7 bases, with 18 bases spanning the gap. There are 14 residues in the CDR3. Germline CDR1 and CDR2: MNHEY and SVGAGI. The DNA of the CDR3 is TGTGCCAGCAGACCGTTAGAACCCAGGGGTGGCTACACCTTC. Protein product: CASRPLEPRGGYTF.

This clone is a singleton in its sample. The chain carries TRBV7-9 and TRBJ2-5; D gene uncertain. The germline CDR1 and CDR2 sequences are SEHNR and FQNEAQ (reference sequence). V lost 7 bases, J lost 1 base, and 4 bases lay in between. The CDR3 covers 11 residues. For the CDR3, the DNA is TGTGCCAGCATTCTCCAAGAGACCCAGTACTTC. As protein: CASILQETQYF.

The rearrangement joins TRBV6-5 to TRBJ1-5; D gene unclear. V was clipped by 5 bases and J by 2 bases, with 7 bases between them. The germline gives CDR1 MNHEY, CDR2 SVGAGI. This CDR3 is built from 13 residues. The CDR3 bases are TGTGCCAGCAGTAACACAGGCAATCAGCCCCAGCATTTT. As protein: CASSNTGNQPQHF.

The genes are TRBV25-1 and TRBJ1-4; D is perhaps TRBD1 (6 bases). Germline values: CDR1 MGHDK, CDR2 SYGVNS. The ends were cut back, 3 bases at V and 3 bases at J, with 14 bases in the middle. The length of the CDR3 is 16 residues. CDR3 coding DNA: TGTGCCAGCAGTGAGCAGGGGTTGGGATCTAATGAAAAACTGTTTTTT. It codes for CASSEQGLGSNEKLFF.

CDR3 nucleotide sequence: TGTGCCAGCACCAATCTCCGGGGGGTTGGCGGCTACACCTTC. Its translation: CASTNLRGVGGYTF. The chain combines TRBV28 with TRBJ1-2; maybe TRBD1 (5 bases). CDR3 length: 14 amino acids. Looked up from germline, CDR1 is MDHEN and CDR2 is SYDVKM. The V end lost 7 bases, the J end lost 8 bases, and 20 bases lay between the germline ends.